This TCR beta chain was captured in a study of T-cell reconstitution after alpha-beta-depleted transplantation in children. Germline CDR1 DFQATT, CDR2 SNEGSKA (reference sequence). V gave up 6 bases and J gave up 3 bases; unmatched junction bases: 8. The CDR3 runs to 14 residues. This clonotype came up many times. Using unique molecular identifiers, the investigators prepared the TCRbeta library. MiXCR was run by TCRdb on the PCR reads, yielding one entry per CDR3 protein. The sample holds about 110,000 distinct CDR3 sequences; about 21% are singletons and the top ten take roughly a tenth. The rearrangement joins TRBV20-1 to TRBJ1-3; 7 bases agree with TRBD1. Sequences were derived from PBMCs, mostly from graft donor cells, sampled 180 days after TCRalphabeta/CD19-depleted stem cell transplant. The receptor's source is a male patient aged 2-10 years who had a stem cell transplant for chronic granulomatous disease, so the T cells may come from the graft donor. The CDR3 here is CSAAPTGSGNTIYF. CDR3 bases: TGCAGTGCCGCCCCGACAGGGAGTGGAAACACCATATATTTT.